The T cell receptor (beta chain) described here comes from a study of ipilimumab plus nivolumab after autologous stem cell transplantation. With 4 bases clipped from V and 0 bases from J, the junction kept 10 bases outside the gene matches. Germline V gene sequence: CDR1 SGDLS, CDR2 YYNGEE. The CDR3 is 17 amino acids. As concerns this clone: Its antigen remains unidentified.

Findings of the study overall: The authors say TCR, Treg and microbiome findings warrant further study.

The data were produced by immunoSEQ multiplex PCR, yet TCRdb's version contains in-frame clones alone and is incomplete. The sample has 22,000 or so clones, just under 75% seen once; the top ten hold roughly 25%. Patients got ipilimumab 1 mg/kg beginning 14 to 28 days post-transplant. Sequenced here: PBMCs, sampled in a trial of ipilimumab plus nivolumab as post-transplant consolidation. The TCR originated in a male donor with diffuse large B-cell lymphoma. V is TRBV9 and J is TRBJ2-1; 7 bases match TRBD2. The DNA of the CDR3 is TGTGCCAGCAGCTCCCAGGGCCAGCGGGACTCCTACAATGAGCAGTTCTTC. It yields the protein CASSSQGQRDSYNEQFF. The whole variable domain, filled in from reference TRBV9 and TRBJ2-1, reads DSGVTQTPKHLITATGQRVTLRCSPRSGDLSVYWYQQSLDQGLQFLIQYYNGEERAKGNILERFSAQQFPDLHSELNLSSLELGDSALYFCASSSQGQRDSYNEQFFGPGTRLTVL.